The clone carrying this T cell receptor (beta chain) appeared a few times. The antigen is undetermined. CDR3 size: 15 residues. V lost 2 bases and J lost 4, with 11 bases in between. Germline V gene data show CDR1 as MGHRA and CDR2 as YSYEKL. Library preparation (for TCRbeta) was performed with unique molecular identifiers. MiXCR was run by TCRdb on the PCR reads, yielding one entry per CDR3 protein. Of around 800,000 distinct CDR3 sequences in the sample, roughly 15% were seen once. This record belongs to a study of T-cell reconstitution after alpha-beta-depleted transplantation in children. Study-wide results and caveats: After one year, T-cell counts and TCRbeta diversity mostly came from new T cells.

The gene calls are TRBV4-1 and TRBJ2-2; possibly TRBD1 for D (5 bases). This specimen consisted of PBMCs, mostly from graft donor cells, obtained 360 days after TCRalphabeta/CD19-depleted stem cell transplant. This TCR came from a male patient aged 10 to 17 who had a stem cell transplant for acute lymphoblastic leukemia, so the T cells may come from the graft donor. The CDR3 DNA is TGCGCCAGCAGCCAAATGGGGCAGAGCACCGGGGAGCTGTTTTTT. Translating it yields CASSQMGQSTGELFF.